This T cell receptor (beta chain) was recorded in a study of blood T cell repertoires in COVID-19 (TCRdb year 2020). About the study as a whole: Collaborator samples came from the United States, Italy and Spain and covered acute and convalescent phases of COVID-19. The prospective study material was composed of cDNA or gDNA derived from T cells, B-cell-depleted T cells, or PBMCs. The dataset comprised deeply sampled blood TCRbeta repertoires from subjects exposed to, actively infected with, or recovered from COVID-19. A freely available public database, intended as a resource for researchers studying the immune response to SARS-CoV-2, is where the repertoires were released. The samples were drawn from the first 160 participants of the ongoing ImmuneRACE study and from about 1,200 subjects provided by 6 global collaborators. Sample metadata almost always included a de-identified subject ID, COVID-19 status, age in years and sex. Where available, HLA class I and class II types were taken from metadata supplied by the sample provider and were not determined by assay-based typing.

Collaborating institutions collected whole blood in K2EDTA tubes following their own protocols. For TCRbeta analysis, collaborators shipped samples as frozen whole blood, isolated PBMCs, or DNA extracted from either of those sample types. For this clone: Its recognized antigen is unknown. The sample holds no much larger clone one base away, and base qualities are not on file.

The V and J ends are trimmed by 6 bases and 0 bases, leaving 14 bases between them. Its CDR3 holds 15 amino acids, cysteine through phenylalanine. Here the CDR3 DNA is all that survives: 45 bases in frame from base 1. Looking up the germline V gene yields CDR1 MNHEY and CDR2 SVGAGI. Study-wide findings and limitations: How much clinical and demographic metadata was included differed by source and by participant, and the metadata was provided uncurated.

TCRbeta CDR3 regions were amplified from genomic DNA using the immunoSEQ Assay, a bias-controlled multiplex PCR. Processing in the source paper ran as follows. The number of nucleated cells in each sample was estimated by amplification of reference gene primers within the assay. To quantify the absolute abundance of each unique TCRbeta CDR3 rearrangement, sequence reads were collapsed and filtered. For each sample, productive Simpson clonality was calculated as the square root of Simpson's diversity index over productive rearrangements. Not all clones reach the TCRdb copy of this immuneACCESS table, which keeps in-frame sequences only. Checked studies attribute under half of the gap to unresolved V genes and leave the rest unexplained. The D gene and trimming were derived from the DNA, and the V and J assignments and clone size from that table. The sample records 110,000 to 150,000 clones, around 72% of which are singletons. About 1.9% of the sample is taken by the ten largest.

This TCR came from a woman aged 55-70 years with acute or convalescent COVID-19. The specimen was peripheral blood. The chain joins TRBV6-5 to TRBJ1-1; confidence is insufficient to name the D gene. DNA sequence: TGTGCCAGCAGACCTCAGAGACTCATGAACACTGAAGCTTTCTTT. The translation is CASRPQRLMNTEAFF.